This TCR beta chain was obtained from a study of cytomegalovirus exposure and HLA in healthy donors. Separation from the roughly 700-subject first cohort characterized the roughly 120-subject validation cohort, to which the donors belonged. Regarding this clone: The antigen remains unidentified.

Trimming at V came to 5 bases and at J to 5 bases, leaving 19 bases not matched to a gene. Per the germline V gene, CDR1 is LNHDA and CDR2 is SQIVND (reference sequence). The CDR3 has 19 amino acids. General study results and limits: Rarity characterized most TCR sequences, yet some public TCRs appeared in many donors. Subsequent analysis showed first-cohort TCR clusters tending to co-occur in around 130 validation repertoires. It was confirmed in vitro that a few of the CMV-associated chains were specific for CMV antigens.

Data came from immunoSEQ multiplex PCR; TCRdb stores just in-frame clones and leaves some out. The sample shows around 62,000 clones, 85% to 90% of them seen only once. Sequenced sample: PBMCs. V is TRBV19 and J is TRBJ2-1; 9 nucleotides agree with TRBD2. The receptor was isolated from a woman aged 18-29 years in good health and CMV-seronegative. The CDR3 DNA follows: TGTGCCAGTAGTTTGGTAGCGGGAGCCTACCAAATTAGGAACAATGAGCAGTTCTTC. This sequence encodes CASSLVAGAYQIRNNEQFF.